Described below is a single T cell receptor (beta chain) sequence and its context. The CDR3 consists of 19 residues. Germline V gene sequence: CDR1 SGHAT, CDR2 FQNNGV. V was cut by 5 bases and J by 4 bases, with 30 bases left in between. Libraries were prepared by immunoSEQ multiplex PCR; TCRdb keeps only in-frame clonotypes and omits some of them. Of about 5,700 clones listed, 90% were seen once; the top ten hold approximately 48%. This entry belongs to a study of T cell clonotyping in hematopoietic cell transplantation. The chain couples TRBV11-2 to TRBJ2-7, with a tentative D call TRBD1 (5 bases). Sequenced here: peripheral blood mononuclear cells, sampled 100 days after allogeneic stem cell transplant. This TCR was sampled from a female patient aged 45 to 65 who had an allogeneic stem cell transplant from an unrelated donor, so T cells may come from the graft donor. Some clones in this sample may be carry-over from other donors' samples. In DNA, the CDR3 is TGTGCCAGCAGCACCCGTTTTAGTGGGCCATGGTTCAGGGCGTACGAGCAGTACTTC. As protein: CASSTRFSGPWFRAYEQYF.